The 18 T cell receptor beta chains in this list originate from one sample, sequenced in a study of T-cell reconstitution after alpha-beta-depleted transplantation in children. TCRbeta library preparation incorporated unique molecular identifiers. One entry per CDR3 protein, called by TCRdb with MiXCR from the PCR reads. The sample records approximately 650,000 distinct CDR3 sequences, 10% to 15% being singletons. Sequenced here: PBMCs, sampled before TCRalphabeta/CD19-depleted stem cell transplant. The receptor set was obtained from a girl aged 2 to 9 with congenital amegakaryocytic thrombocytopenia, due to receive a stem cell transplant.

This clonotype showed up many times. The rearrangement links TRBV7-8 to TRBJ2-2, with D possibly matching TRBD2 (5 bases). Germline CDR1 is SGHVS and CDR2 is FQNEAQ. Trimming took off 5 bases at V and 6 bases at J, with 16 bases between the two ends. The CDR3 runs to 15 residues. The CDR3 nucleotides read TGTGCCAGCAGCATTCATACTAGTCCTGCCGGGGAGCTGTTTTTT. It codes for CASSIHTSPAGELFF.

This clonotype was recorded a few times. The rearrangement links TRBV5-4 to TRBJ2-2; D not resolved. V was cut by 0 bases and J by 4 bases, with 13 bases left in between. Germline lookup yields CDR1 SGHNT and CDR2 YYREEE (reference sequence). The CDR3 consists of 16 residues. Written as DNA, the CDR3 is TGTGCCAGCAGCTTGGAAGGGATTTGGGCCACCGGGGAGCTGTTTTTT. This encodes CASSLEGIWATGELFF.

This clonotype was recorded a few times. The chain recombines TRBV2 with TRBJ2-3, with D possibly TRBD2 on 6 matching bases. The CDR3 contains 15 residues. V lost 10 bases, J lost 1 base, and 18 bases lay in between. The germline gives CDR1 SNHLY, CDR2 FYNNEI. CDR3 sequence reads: CATVTGEDGTDTQYF. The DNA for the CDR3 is TGTGCCACCGTGACGGGGGAGGATGGCACAGATACGCAGTATTTT.

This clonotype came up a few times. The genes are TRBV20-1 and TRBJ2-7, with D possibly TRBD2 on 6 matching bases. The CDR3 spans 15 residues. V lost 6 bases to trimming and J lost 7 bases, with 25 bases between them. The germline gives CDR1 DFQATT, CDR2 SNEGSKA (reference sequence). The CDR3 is CSAPPAGEGLREQYF. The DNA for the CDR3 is TGCAGTGCCCCCCCGGCCGGGGAAGGACTACGGGAGCAGTACTTC.

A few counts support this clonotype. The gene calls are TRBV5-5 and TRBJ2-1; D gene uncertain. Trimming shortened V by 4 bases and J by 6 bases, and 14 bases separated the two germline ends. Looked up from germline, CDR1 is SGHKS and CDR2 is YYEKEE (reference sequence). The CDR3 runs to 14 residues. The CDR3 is CASSLRGIRNEQFF. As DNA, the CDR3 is TGTGCCAGCAGCCTTAGAGGTATTCGCAATGAGCAGTTCTTC.

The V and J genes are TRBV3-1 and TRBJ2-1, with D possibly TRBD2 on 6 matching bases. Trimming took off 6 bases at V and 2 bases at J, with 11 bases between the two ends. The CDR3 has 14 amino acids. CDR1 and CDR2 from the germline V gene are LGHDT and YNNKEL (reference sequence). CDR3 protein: CASRSGGAYNEQFF. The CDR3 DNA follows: TGTGCCAGCAGGAGCGGAGGGGCCTACAATGAGCAGTTCTTC.

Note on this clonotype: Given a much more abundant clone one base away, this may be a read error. The chain's CDR3 is CSARDEGGQPQHF. The DNA for the CDR3 is TGCAGTGCTAGAGACGAGGGAGGTCAGCCCCAGCATTTT. The V and J genes are TRBV20-1 and TRBJ1-5; the D is unclear. CDR1 is DFQATT, CDR2 SNEGSKA, per germline (reference sequence). The V end lost 0 bases, the J end lost 6 bases, and 9 bases lay between the germline ends. This CDR3 region has 13 residues.

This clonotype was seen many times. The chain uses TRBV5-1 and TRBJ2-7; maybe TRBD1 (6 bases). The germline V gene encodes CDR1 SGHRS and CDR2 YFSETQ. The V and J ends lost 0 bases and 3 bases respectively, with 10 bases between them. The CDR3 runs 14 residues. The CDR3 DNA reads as TGCGCCAGCAGCTTGGGACAGGAATTCTACGAGCAGTACTTC. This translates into CASSLGQEFYEQYF.

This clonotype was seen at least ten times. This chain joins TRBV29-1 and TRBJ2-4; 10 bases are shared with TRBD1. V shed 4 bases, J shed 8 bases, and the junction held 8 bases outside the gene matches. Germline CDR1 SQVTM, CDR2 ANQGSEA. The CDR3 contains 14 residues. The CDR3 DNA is TGCAGCGTTGCCCCCGCCGGGACAGGGGACATTCAGTACTTC. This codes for CSVAPAGTGDIQYF.

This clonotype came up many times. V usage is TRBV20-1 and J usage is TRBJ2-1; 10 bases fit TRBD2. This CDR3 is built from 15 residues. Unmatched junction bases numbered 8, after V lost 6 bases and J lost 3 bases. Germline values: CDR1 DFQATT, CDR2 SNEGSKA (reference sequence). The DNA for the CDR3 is TGCAGTGCCAAACTAGCGGGGCCCATCTACAATGAGCAGTTCTTC. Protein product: CSAKLAGPIYNEQFF.

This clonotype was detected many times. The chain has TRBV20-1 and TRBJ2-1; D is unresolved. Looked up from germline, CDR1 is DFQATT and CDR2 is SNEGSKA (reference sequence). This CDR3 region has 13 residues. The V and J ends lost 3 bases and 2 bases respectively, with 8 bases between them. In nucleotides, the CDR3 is TGCAGTGCTAGCCGTGAGACCTACAATGAGCAGTTCTTC. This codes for CSASRETYNEQFF.

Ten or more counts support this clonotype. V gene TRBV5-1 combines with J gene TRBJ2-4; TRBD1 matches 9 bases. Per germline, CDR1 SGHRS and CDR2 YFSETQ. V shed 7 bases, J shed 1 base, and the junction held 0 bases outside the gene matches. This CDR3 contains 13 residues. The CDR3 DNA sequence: TGCGCCAGCGGACAGGGGGCCAAAAACATTCAGTACTTC. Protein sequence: CASGQGAKNIQYF.

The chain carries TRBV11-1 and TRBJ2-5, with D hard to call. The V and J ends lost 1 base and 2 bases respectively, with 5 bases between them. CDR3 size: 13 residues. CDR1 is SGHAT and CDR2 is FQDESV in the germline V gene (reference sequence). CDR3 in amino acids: CASSLDWQETQYF. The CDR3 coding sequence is TGTGCCAGCAGCTTAGATTGGCAAGAGACCCAGTACTTC.

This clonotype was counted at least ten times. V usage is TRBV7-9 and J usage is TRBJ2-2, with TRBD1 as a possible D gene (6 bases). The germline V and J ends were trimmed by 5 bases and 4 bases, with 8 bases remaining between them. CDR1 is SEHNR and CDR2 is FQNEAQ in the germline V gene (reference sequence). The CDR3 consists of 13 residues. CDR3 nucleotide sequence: TGTGCCAGCAGCCAACAGGGCACCGGGGAGCTGTTTTTT. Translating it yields CASSQQGTGELFF.

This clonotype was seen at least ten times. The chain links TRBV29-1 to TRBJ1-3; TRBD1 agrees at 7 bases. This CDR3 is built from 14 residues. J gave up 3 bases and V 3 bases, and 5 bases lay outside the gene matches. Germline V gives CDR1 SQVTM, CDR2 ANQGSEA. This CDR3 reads CSVEPRGLGNTIYF. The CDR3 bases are TGCAGCGTTGAGCCAAGGGGGCTTGGAAACACCATATATTTT.

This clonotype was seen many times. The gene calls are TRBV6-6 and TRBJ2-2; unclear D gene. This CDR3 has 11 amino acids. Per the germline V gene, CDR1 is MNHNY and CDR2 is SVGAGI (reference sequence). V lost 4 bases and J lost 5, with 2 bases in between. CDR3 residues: CASSWTGELFF. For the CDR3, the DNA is TGTGCCAGCAGTTGGACCGGGGAGCTGTTTTTT.

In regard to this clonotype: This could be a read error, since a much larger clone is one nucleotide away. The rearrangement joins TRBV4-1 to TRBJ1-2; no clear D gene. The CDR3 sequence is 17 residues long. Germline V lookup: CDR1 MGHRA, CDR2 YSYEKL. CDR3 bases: TGCGCCAGCAGCCAACTTACTAGACGCGACGGAAACTATGGCGACACCTTC. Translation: CASSQLTRRDGNYGDTF.

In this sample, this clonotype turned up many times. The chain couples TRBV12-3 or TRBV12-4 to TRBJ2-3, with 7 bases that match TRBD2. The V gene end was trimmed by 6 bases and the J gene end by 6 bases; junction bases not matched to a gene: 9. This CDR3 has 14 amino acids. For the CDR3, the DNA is TGTGCCAGCAGCAATTTAGCGGGCGGGGATACGCAGTATTTT. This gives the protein CASSNLAGGDTQYF.